This passage covers 7 T cell receptor delta chains from one sample sequenced in a study of fetal and pediatric gammadelta thymocytes. TCRdb re-processed the reads via CATT. The sample holds about 1,600 delta-chain clones, around 15% seen once. Sequencing was done on a sample of Vgamma9Vdelta2 gamma-delta T cells from the thymus. The subset here: sorted CD3+gammadeltaTCR+Vgamma9+Vdelta2+ thymocytes. These receptors came from a child who underwent cardiac surgery and was recorded as healthy.

A few counts support this clone. The chain links TRDV2 to TRDJ1, with 7 bases identical to TRDD3. The CDR3 length is 14 residues. V lost 1 base and J lost 7; bases outside the gene matches: 8. Germline V gene sequence: CDR1 GEAIGNYY, CDR2 EKD. The DNA for the CDR3 is TGTGCCTGTGACACGCGGGGGATTTCCTTTAAACTCATCTTT. Protein product: CACDTRGISFKLIF.

In its sample, this clone was seen a few times. Other DNA sequences of this sample code for an identical CDR3. This chain connects TRDV2 to TRDJ3; 12 nucleotides align to TRDD3. The CDR3 length is 21 residues. In germline, CDR1 is GEAIGNYY, CDR2 EKD. The trim removed 0 bases at V and 0 bases at J, leaving 8 bases unmatched. The CDR3 region is CACDTCTGGYRCSWDTRQMFF. The CDR3 DNA sequence: TGTGCCTGTGACACCTGCACTGGGGGATACCGGTGCTCCTGGGACACCCGACAGATGTTTTTC.

Remarks on this clone: Given a far larger clone just one base away, this is likely a sequencing read error. The chain employs TRDV2 and TRDJ1; the match to TRDD3 covers 11 bases. No J segment appears in TCRdb, so it was assigned here by matching the sequence to germline. CDR3 size: 20 residues. Germline CDR1 and CDR2: GEAIGNYY and EKD. CDR3 DNA sequence: TGCGCCTGTGACACCGTGACCCCGTACTGGGGGATAGAGGATCCCGATAAACTCATCTTT. Residues: CACDTVTPYWGIEDPDKLIF.

A remark on this clone: A much larger clonotype is one base distant, so this may be a read error. This CDR3 is also generated by other DNA sequences in the sample. This chain joins TRDV2 and TRDJ1; 7 positions agree with TRDD3. The germline V gene has CDR1 GEAIGNYY and CDR2 EKD. This CDR3 comprises 13 residues. V lost 0 bases and J lost 6; bases outside the gene matches: 3. CDR3 sequence (DNA): TGTGCCTGTGACACCGGTGGGGGAAATAAACTCATCTTT. It is translated as CACDTGGGNKLIF.

By share, this clone ranks as medium-sized. The V gene is TRDV2, the J gene TRDJ1; 13 bases map to TRDD3. J gave up 8 bases and V 0 bases, and 20 bases lay outside the gene matches. Germline CDR1 reads GEAIGNYY; CDR2 reads EKD. The CDR3 has 20 amino acids. The CDR3 nucleotides are TGTGCCTGTGACACCAACCAGCCTTTGAACTGGGGGATACGAGGGCCAAAACTCATCTTT. It yields the protein CACDTNQPLNWGIRGPKLIF.

This clone is labeled as large. The V call is TRDV2, the J call TRDJ1; TRDD3 aligns across 9 bases. Germline CDR1 and CDR2: GEAIGNYY and EKD. This CDR3 has 16 residues. Germline trimming cut 5 bases from V and 0 bases from J; bases unmatched to any gene: 9. The CDR3 region is CACGEGIRAYTDKLIF. The DNA of the CDR3 is TGTGCCTGTGGAGAGGGGATACGCGCGTACACCGATAAACTCATCTTT.

To note about this clone: Since a much larger clone is just one base distant, this may be a read error. The chain combines TRDV2 with TRDJ1; 8 nucleotides agree with TRDD3. Because TCRdb records no J gene, it was assigned here through a match of the DNA to germline. Germline V CDR1 and CDR2: GEAIGNYY, EKD. The CDR3 consists of 13 residues. Germline trimming cut 4 bases from V and 8 bases from J; bases unmatched to any gene: 8. The CDR3 coding sequence is TGTGCCTGTGAAGCTGGGGGACGCGACAAACTCATCTTT. Translated: CACEAGGRDKLIF.